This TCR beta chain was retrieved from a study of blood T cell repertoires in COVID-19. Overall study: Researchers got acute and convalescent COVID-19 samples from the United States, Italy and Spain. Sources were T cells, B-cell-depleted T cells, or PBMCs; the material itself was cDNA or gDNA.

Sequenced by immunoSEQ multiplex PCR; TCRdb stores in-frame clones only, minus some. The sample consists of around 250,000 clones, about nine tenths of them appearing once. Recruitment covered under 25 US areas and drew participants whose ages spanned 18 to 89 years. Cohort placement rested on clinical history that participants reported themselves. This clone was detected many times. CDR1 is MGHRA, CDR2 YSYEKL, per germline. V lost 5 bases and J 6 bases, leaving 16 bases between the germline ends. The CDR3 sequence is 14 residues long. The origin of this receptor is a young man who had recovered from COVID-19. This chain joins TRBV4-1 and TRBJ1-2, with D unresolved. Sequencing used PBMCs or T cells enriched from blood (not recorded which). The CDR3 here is CASSKGTGKDGYTF. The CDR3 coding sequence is TGCGCCAGCAGCAAAGGAACGGGAAAGGATGGCTACACCTTC.